This T cell receptor (beta chain) was sequenced in a study of tumor-infiltrating lymphocytes in oesophageal squamous cell carcinoma. The CDR3 loop spans 14 amino acids. Germline V lookup: CDR1 SGHVS, CDR2 FNYEAQ. TCRdb reanalysed the PCR reads using MiXCR and keeps one entry per CDR3 protein. The data contain approximately 12,000 distinct CDR3 sequences, approximately 53% of them seen just once; the ten biggest clones take up about 37%. Sequenced input: esophageal tumor tissue. The gene calls are TRBV7-6 and TRBJ2-5, with D perhaps TRBD2 (6 bases). The J call is uncertain, as TRBJ2-4 better fits the DNA end. The receptor's source is a male donor with esophageal squamous cell carcinoma. The CDR3: CASSYGTHEGIQYF. In DNA form, the CDR3 reads TGTGCCAGCAGCTACGGGACTCACGAGGGCATTCAGTACTTC.